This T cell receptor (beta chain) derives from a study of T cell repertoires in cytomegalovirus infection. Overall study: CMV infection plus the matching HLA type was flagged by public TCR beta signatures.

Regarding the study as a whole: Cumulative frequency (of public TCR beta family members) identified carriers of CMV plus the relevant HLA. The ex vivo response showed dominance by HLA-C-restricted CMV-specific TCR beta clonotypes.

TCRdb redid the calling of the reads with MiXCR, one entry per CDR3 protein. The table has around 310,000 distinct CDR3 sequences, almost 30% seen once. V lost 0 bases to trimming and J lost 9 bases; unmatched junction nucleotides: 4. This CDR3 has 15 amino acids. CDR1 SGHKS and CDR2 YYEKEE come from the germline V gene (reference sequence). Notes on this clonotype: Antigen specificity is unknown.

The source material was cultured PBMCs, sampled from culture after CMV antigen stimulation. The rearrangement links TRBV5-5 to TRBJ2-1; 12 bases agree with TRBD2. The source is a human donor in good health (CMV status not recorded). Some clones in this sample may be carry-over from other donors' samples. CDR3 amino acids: CASSLGVTSGSEQFF. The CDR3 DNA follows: TGTGCCAGCAGCTTGGGAGTGACTAGCGGGAGTGAGCAGTTCTTC.